This T cell receptor beta chain is drawn from a study of cytomegalovirus exposure and HLA in healthy donors. Details on this clone: An end of the junction differs from the germline gene, which may be a read error. The same CDR3 is also encoded by other DNA sequences in this sample.

This CDR3 region has 14 residues. The germline gives CDR1 GTSNPN, CDR2 SVGIG (reference sequence). The donors (healthy individuals) were bone marrow donors. Vbeta (60) and Jbeta (13) primers were used in the PCR. Original handling: The authors later counted 65 million to 90 million unique TCR beta chains, 9.5 million to 13 million of them shared. TCRdb's copy holds only in-frame clones and misses some; the assay was immunoSEQ multiplex PCR. For V, J and clone size, that table is used; D and trimming come from the DNA. The data hold 150,000 to 200,000 clones, with roughly 87% observed a single time. The chain recombines TRBV30 with TRBJ1-6; 8 positions match TRBD1. Sequencing was performed on PBMCs. This receptor was obtained from a boy aged 2 to 10 in good health and CMV-seronegative. The CDR3 DNA reads TGTGCCCCACCGGACAGGGTCTATAATTCCCCCCTCCACTTT. It encodes CAPPDRVYNSPLHF. The full variable domain, in which reference TRBV30 and TRBJ1-6 provide the parts outside the CDR3, is SQTIHQWPATLVQPVGSPLSLECTVEGTSNPNLYWYRQAAGRGLQLLFYSVGIGQISSEVPQNLSASRPQDRQFILSSKKLLLSDSGFYLCAPPDRVYNSPLHFGNGTRLTVT.